The 11 T cell receptor beta chains below all came from one sample that was sequenced in a study of PD-1 blockade in mismatch repair-deficient tumors (TCRdb year 2017). The label giving this sample's time point can be read as: peripheral blood 12 weeks after first pembrolizumab dose. Libraries were made using the immunoSEQ multiplex PCR assay. Imported from immuneACCESS, the table was reduced by TCRdb to in-frame sequences with V and J called. These copies leave out some clones; in studies compared against another copy, an unresolved V gene accounts for under half, and the cause of the remainder is not known. The sample table holds roughly 84,000 clones, of which roughly 80% were seen once. The ten largest clones add up to about 2.4% of the sample. The specimen was peripheral blood, collected 12 weeks after starting pembrolizumab. These receptors were taken from an adult with mismatch repair-deficient cancer.

The chain links TRBV4-1 to TRBJ2-7, with D possibly matching TRBD1 (6 bases). The V end lost 5 bases, the J end lost 5 bases, and 13 bases lay between the germline ends. The length of the CDR3 is 13 residues. Germline CDR1 reads MGHRA; CDR2 reads YSYEKL. The CDR3 nucleotides read TGCGCCAGCAGCGAACCCCACAGGGACGAGCAGTACTTC. This translates into CASSEPHRDEQYF.

The chain is built from TRBV11-3 and TRBJ2-1, with D maybe TRBD2 (6 bases). The CDR3 loop spans 16 amino acids. V dropped 4 bases and J dropped 4 bases, with 17 bases sitting between them. The germline CDR1 and CDR2 sequences are SGHNT and YENEEA. CDR3 amino acids: CASSSRDSRVYNEQFF. Written as DNA, the CDR3 is TGTGCCAGCAGCTCCCGGGACTCCCGGGTATACAATGAGCAGTTCTTC.

This chain connects TRBV6-6 to TRBJ2-1; D gene ambiguous. Germline V CDR1 and CDR2: MNHNY, SVGAGI (reference sequence). The CDR3 loop spans 14 amino acids. V shed 8 bases and J shed 8 bases, with 19 bases lying between them. CDR3 protein: CASCRERPLDEQFF. CDR3 coding DNA: TGTGCCAGCTGTAGAGAACGACCCTTAGATGAGCAGTTCTTC.

The chain carries TRBV2 and TRBJ1-2; D remains unclear. The CDR3 is 11 residues long. Per the germline V gene, CDR1 is SNHLY and CDR2 is FYNNEI. The ends were cut back, 8 bases at V and 6 bases at J, with 10 bases in the middle. The CDR3 nucleotides are TGTGCCAGCGGCGGTGGACATGGCTACACCTTC. Encoded protein: CASGGGHGYTF.

The rearrangement uses TRBV6-6 and TRBJ2-2; 8 bases agree with TRBD2. The CDR3 runs 15 residues. V gave up 6 bases and J gave up 4 bases; unmatched junction bases: 7. In germline, CDR1 is MNHNY, CDR2 SVGAGI (reference sequence). CDR3 residues: CASSSGTRGTGELFF. The CDR3 nucleotides are TGTGCCAGCAGCTCCGGGACTAGGGGCACCGGGGAGCTGTTTTTT.

The chain carries TRBV7-2 and TRBJ2-7; possibly TRBD2 for D (6 bases). Per germline, CDR1 SGHTA and CDR2 FQGNSA. V lost 5 bases to trimming and J lost 0 bases, with 14 bases between them. CDR3 size: 15 residues. The CDR3 DNA sequence: TGTGCCAGCAGCCCAGCGGCGGGGAGCTCCTACGAGCAGTACTTC. Translating gives CASSPAAGSSYEQYF. The whole variable domain, remainder taken from reference TRBV7-2 and TRBJ2-7, is GAGVSQSPSNKVTEKGKDVELRCDPISGHTALYWYRQSLGQGLEFLIYFQGNSAPDKSGLPSDRFSAERTGGSVSTLTIQRTQQEDSAVYLCASSPAAGSSYEQYFGPGTRLTVT.

The chain is built from TRBV4-1 and TRBJ2-7, with TRBD1 matching 8 bases. Germline lookup yields CDR1 MGHRA and CDR2 YSYEKL. V shed 2 bases, J shed 5 bases, and the junction held 2 bases outside the gene matches. CDR3 length: 13 residues. The CDR3, as DNA: TGCGCCAGCAGCCAACTACAGGGGGACGAGCAGTACTTC. This sequence encodes CASSQLQGDEQYF.

A few counts support this clone. The chain couples TRBV10-2 to TRBJ2-7; D might be TRBD2 (6 bases). Trimming left V 6 bases short and J 2 bases short, with 11 bases between. The CDR3 consists of 13 residues. The germline V gene has CDR1 WSHSY and CDR2 SAAADI. The CDR3 region is CASRGLPTYEQYF. As DNA, the CDR3 is TGCGCCAGCAGAGGACTACCAACCTACGAGCAGTACTTC.

The chain employs TRBV9 and TRBJ1-1; the D gene is possibly TRBD1 (5 bases). The CDR3 is 12 amino acids. V lost 3 bases, J lost 7 bases, and 10 bases lay in between. Germline CDR1 SGDLS, CDR2 YYNGEE. CDR3 loop: CASSERQGEAFF. The CDR3 DNA is TGTGCCAGCAGCGAGAGGCAGGGTGAAGCTTTCTTT. Using reference TRBV9 and TRBJ1-1 for the parts outside the CDR3, the full variable domain is DSGVTQTPKHLITATGQRVTLRCSPRSGDLSVYWYQQSLDQGLQFLIQYYNGEERAKGNILERFSAQQFPDLHSELNLSSLELGDSALYFCASSERQGEAFFGQGTRLTVV.

The CDR3 coding sequence is TGTGCCAGCAGCTTGGGACATACGAACACCGGGGAGCTGTTTTTT. Protein sequence: CASSLGHTNTGELFF. This chain connects TRBV11-3 to TRBJ2-2; tentatively, D is TRBD1 (6 bases). CDR1 SGHNT and CDR2 YENEEA come from the germline V gene. The CDR3 loop spans 15 amino acids. Trimming shortened V by 3 bases and J by 0 bases, and 8 bases separated the two germline ends.

The chain couples TRBV6-1 to TRBJ1-2; D might be TRBD1 (5 bases). The germline V and J ends were trimmed by 2 bases and 8 bases, with 9 bases remaining between them. Germline assignment: CDR1 MNHNS and CDR2 SASEGT. This CDR3 has 12 amino acids. The CDR3 DNA follows: TGTGCCAGCAGTGAACAGGGTAGAGGCTACACCTTC. This encodes CASSEQGRGYTF.